One sample yielded the 28 T cell receptor beta chains listed below, sequenced in a study of beta chain features in type 1 diabetes (dated by TCRdb to the late 2010s). Their antigens remain unidentified. Receptor libraries were prepared by the immunoSEQ multiplex PCR assay. All of the isolated RNA was reverse transcribed with the High Capacity cDNA Reverse Transcription Kit, so expressed TCRB transcripts were sequenced. TCRdb's version of the immuneACCESS table is confined to in-frame rearrangements and falls short of the full clone set. An unresolved V gene accounts for under half of the shortfall where checked; the remainder is of unknown origin. This sample lists roughly 260,000 clones; about a tenth were detected once. Of the sample, over 0.015% is held by the ten largest clones. Summary of the overall study and its limitations: Type 1 diabetes patients showed a moderate but significant shortening of TCRB CDR3 length in all four CD4+ subsets.

Sequenced material: naive CD4+ T cells from blood. The sample's cell subset or site label, decoded: true naive CD4+ T cells. These receptors all stem from a man under 40 with type 1 diabetes.

The rearrangement uses TRBV6-5 and TRBJ2-5; D is ambiguous. Trimming cost V 4 bases and J 5 bases, with 8 bases left between them. Germline V gene lookup returns CDR1 MNHEY and CDR2 SVGAGI. This CDR3 has 12 amino acids. This CDR3 is CASSSAAETQYF. CDR3 coding DNA: TGTGCCAGCAGTTCGGCAGCGGAGACCCAGTACTTC.

This clone was seen a few times. V and J are TRBV7-9 and TRBJ2-7; 7 positions match TRBD1. CDR3 length: 15 residues. Germline loops: CDR1 SEHNR, CDR2 FQNEAQ (reference sequence). Unmatched junction bases numbered 7, after V lost 0 bases and J lost 5 bases. The DNA for the CDR3 is TGTGCCAGCAGCTTAGCGGCAGGGACAGTAAACGAGCAGTACTTC. Translation gives CASSLAAGTVNEQYF.

This clone was picked up a small number of times. This chain links TRBV19 with TRBJ1-5; no definite D call. Germline CDR1 reads LNHDA; CDR2 reads SQIVND (reference sequence). The ends were cut back, 3 bases at V and 3 bases at J, with 6 bases in the middle. The CDR3 contains 13 residues. The CDR3 region is CASSIDINQPQHF. CDR3 sequence (DNA): TGTGCCAGTAGTATTGACATCAATCAGCCCCAGCATTTT.

A few counts support this clone. The rearrangement uses TRBV7-2 and TRBJ1-5, with 12 positions matching TRBD1. This CDR3 comprises 15 residues. Looked up from germline, CDR1 is SGHTA and CDR2 is FQGNSA. J lost 6 bases, V lost 3 bases, and 3 bases had no gene match. The CDR3, as DNA: TGTGCCAGCAGCTTCGGGACAGGGGGCAGTCAGCCCCAGCATTTT. It encodes CASSFGTGGSQPQHF.

J is TRBJ2-2 and V is TRBV9; 11 bases fit TRBD2. The V gene's germline CDR1 is SGDLS and CDR2 YYNGEE. The CDR3 extends over 20 amino acids. Germline trimming cut 4 bases from V and 5 bases from J; bases unmatched to any gene: 19. The CDR3 loop reads CASSSTAGTSGIPRTGELFF. Written as DNA, the CDR3 is TGTGCCAGCAGCAGTACAGCCGGGACTAGCGGTATTCCTAGGACCGGGGAGCTGTTTTTT.

This clone was counted only a few times. The chain couples TRBV5-6 to TRBJ1-2; no clear D. Trimming removed 9 bases from V and 4 bases from J, with 16 bases in between. The CDR3 is made up of 13 amino acids. Germline assignment: CDR1 SGHDT and CDR2 YYEEEE. CDR3 coding DNA: TGTGCCACTGGACGGGGAAGCTCCTATGGCTACACCTTC. Translating it yields CATGRGSSYGYTF. The complete variable domain, with remaining parts taken from reference TRBV5-6 and TRBJ1-2, reads DAGVTQSPTHLIKTRGQQVTLRCSPKSGHDTVSWYQQALGQGPQFIFQYYEEEERQRGNFPDRFSGHQFPNYSSELNVNALLLGDSALYLCATGRGSSYGYTFGSGTRLTVV.

The V gene is TRBV6-5, the J gene TRBJ2-7; D might be TRBD2 (5 bases). This CDR3 comprises 11 residues. Germline V gene data show CDR1 as MNHEY and CDR2 as SVGAGI. V gave up 8 bases and J gave up 3 bases, with 8 bases separating them. The CDR3 loop is CASSGNYEQYF. The CDR3 nucleotides read TGTGCCAGCTCGGGGAACTACGAGCAGTACTTC.

This clone was seen only a few times. At one of its ends the junction is not consistent with the germline gene, which may arise from a read error. The chain couples TRBV6-4 to TRBJ2-7, with 9 bases identical to TRBD1. The germline V gene has CDR1 MRHNA and CDR2 SNTAGT. The CDR3 covers 13 residues. The CDR3 region has the DNA TGCATACTTGGGACAGGGAAAGACTACGAGCAGTACTTC. Translating it yields CILGTGKDYEQYF.

The chain joins TRBV30 to TRBJ2-5; D remains unclear. The DNA end is more similar to TRBJ2-7, so the J call may be wrong. The CDR3 consists of 12 residues. The germline V gene encodes CDR1 GTSNPN and CDR2 SVGIG (reference sequence). CDR3 loop: CAWGEGAYEQYF. The CDR3 DNA follows: TGTGCCTGGGGCGAAGGAGCCTACGAGCAGTACTTC.

This clone was seen only a few times. J is TRBJ2-7 and V is TRBV2, with D hard to call. The length of the CDR3 is 12 residues. Germline V CDR1 and CDR2: SNHLY, FYNNEI. Trimming left V 5 bases short and J 2 bases short, with 7 bases between. CDR3 DNA: TGTGCCAGCAGTCCTCAGGCCTACGAGCAGTACTTC. Protein product: CASSPQAYEQYF. Variable domain in full (rest from reference TRBV2 and TRBJ2-7): EPEVTQTPSHQVTQMGQEVILRCVPISNHLYFYWYRQILGQKVEFLVSFYNNEISEKSEIFDDQFSVERPDGSNFTLKIRSTKLEDSAMYFCASSPQAYEQYFGPGTRLTVT.

V gene TRBV27 combines with J gene TRBJ1-1; the D gene is possibly TRBD1 (6 bases). Trimming removed 5 bases at V and 7 bases at J, with 17 bases between. This CDR3 has 14 residues. CDR1 MNHEY and CDR2 SMNVEV come from the germline V gene (reference sequence). The CDR3 coding sequence is TGTGCCAGCAGTCCCTCGGGGGGGCCAGGTGAAGCTTTCTTT. Its protein is CASSPSGGPGEAFF.

This clone was observed a few times. The rearrangement links TRBV28 to TRBJ1-2, with 8 bases aligning to TRBD1. Germline assignment: CDR1 MDHEN and CDR2 SYDVKM. Trimming cost V 10 bases and J 8 bases; bases outside gene matches: 12. This CDR3 spans 13 amino acids. Here the CDR3 reads CAILQGEVGGYTF. CDR3 bases: TGTGCCATCCTACAGGGGGAGGTGGGAGGCTACACCTTC.

The chain employs TRBV5-4 and TRBJ1-5, with 8 positions matching TRBD1. The CDR3 is made up of 13 amino acids. The junction had 3 bases not matched to a gene; V was cut back by 3 bases and J by 7 bases. Germline CDR1 is SGHNT and CDR2 is YYREEE (reference sequence). CDR3 sequence (DNA): TGTGCCAGCAGCTCAGGGGGCGGGCAGCCCCAGCATTTT. This encodes CASSSGGGQPQHF.

J is TRBJ2-7 and V is TRBV2; 12 positions agree with TRBD2. This CDR3 contains 15 residues. CDR1 is SNHLY and CDR2 is FYNNEI in the germline V gene. The trim removed 7 bases at V and 3 bases at J, leaving 7 bases unmatched. The CDR3 sequence is CASKMTSGGRYEQYF. CDR3 DNA sequence: TGTGCCAGCAAGATGACTAGCGGGGGCCGCTACGAGCAGTACTTC. Full variable domain (rest looked up from reference TRBV2 and TRBJ2-7): EPEVTQTPSHQVTQMGQEVILRCVPISNHLYFYWYRQILGQKVEFLVSFYNNEISEKSEIFDDQFSVERPDGSNFTLKIRSTKLEDSAMYFCASKMTSGGRYEQYFGPGTRLTVT.

The genes are TRBV21-1 and TRBJ2-1; the table's TRBD2 call for D was not verified on the DNA. TRBV21-1 is a pseudogene. The CDR3 consists of 13 residues. CDR3 sequence: CARGGTSYNEQFF. The CDR3 DNA is TGTGCCAGGGGGGGGACCTCCTACAATGAGCAGTTCTTC.

This clone was counted only a few times. The chain is built from TRBV5-1 and TRBJ2-5, with D tentatively TRBD1 (6 bases). This CDR3 region has 15 residues. V dropped 4 bases and J dropped 4 bases, with 17 bases sitting between them. The germline gives CDR1 SGHRS, CDR2 YFSETQ. The CDR3 DNA reads TGCGCCAGCAGCCTCACAGGGTCAAAGGCAGAGACCCAGTACTTC. This encodes CASSLTGSKAETQYF.

This clone was detected a few times. CDR3: CASSKMTGAGYGYTF. DNA of the CDR3: TGTGCCAGCAGCAAAATGACAGGGGCGGGCTATGGCTACACCTTC. This chain connects TRBV7-2 to TRBJ1-2, with TRBD1 matching over 8 bases. The CDR3 contains 15 residues. V shed 5 bases and J 4 bases; nucleotides not matched to a gene: 9. Per the germline V gene, CDR1 is SGHTA and CDR2 is FQGNSA.

V gene TRBV19 combines with J gene TRBJ1-2; tentative D call: TRBD1 (5 bases). The CDR3 sequence is 13 residues long. The ends were cut back, 0 bases at V and 7 bases at J, with 9 bases in the middle. Germline V gene sequence: CDR1 LNHDA, CDR2 SQIVND (reference sequence). CDR3 region: CASSIDRQTGYTF. CDR3 sequence (DNA): TGTGCCAGTAGTATAGACAGACAGACTGGCTACACCTTC. Using reference TRBV19 and TRBJ1-2 for the parts outside the CDR3, the full variable domain is DGGITQSPKYLFRKEGQNVTLSCEQNLNHDAMYWYRQDPGQGLRLIYYSQIVNDFQKGDIAEGYSVSREKKESFPLTVTSAQKNPTAFYLCASSIDRQTGYTFGSGTRLTVV.

The chain joins TRBV7-9 to TRBJ2-7; 8 bases match TRBD1. V gave up 5 bases and J gave up 3 bases; unmatched junction bases: 9. This CDR3 contains 15 residues. CDR1 is SEHNR and CDR2 is FQNEAQ in the germline V gene (reference sequence). This CDR3 is CASSTAGTGGYEQYF. DNA of the CDR3: TGTGCCAGCAGCACCGCCGGCACAGGGGGCTACGAGCAGTACTTC.

There are a few counts of this clone. The V gene is TRBV11-2, the J gene TRBJ2-5; maybe TRBD2 (5 bases). This CDR3 is built from 17 residues. Germline values: CDR1 SGHAT, CDR2 FQNNGV. V lost 2 bases, J lost 0 bases, and 16 bases lay in between. This chain's CDR3 is CASSLRSGVTNQETQYF. The CDR3 DNA reads TGTGCCAGCAGCTTAAGGTCCGGGGTTACAAACCAAGAGACCCAGTACTTC.

V gene TRBV7-6 combines with J gene TRBJ2-1, with D perhaps matching TRBD1 (5 bases). Germline V lookup: CDR1 SGHVS, CDR2 FNYEAQ. V shed 2 bases and J shed 4 bases, with 6 bases lying between them. CDR3 length: 13 residues. The CDR3 protein is CASSLSGYNEQFF. CDR3 in DNA: TGTGCCAGCAGCTTATCAGGGTACAATGAGCAGTTCTTC.

V usage is TRBV30 and J usage is TRBJ1-1, with D tentatively TRBD1 (5 bases). Trimming removed 2 bases at V and 7 bases at J, with 17 bases between. This CDR3 has 14 residues. Germline lookup yields CDR1 GTSNPN and CDR2 SVGIG (reference sequence). The CDR3 DNA follows: TGTGCCTGGAGTAGGGGCCTAAGTAAGGGTGAAGCTTTCTTT. This sequence encodes CAWSRGLSKGEAFF.

This clone was found once. The gene calls are TRBV14 and TRBJ2-1; tentatively, D is TRBD1 (5 bases). Trimming cost V 4 bases and J 4 bases, with 11 bases left between them. The CDR3 sequence is 14 residues long. The germline V gene has CDR1 SGHDN and CDR2 FVKESK. CDR3 in DNA: TGTGCCAGCAGCCGCCAGGGTTCTTACAATGAGCAGTTCTTC. This translates into CASSRQGSYNEQFF.

This sequence joins TRBV2 and TRBJ2-1; TRBD2 agrees at 8 bases. V lost 6 bases and J lost 9; bases outside the gene matches: 10. The CDR3 is made up of 14 amino acids. Germline values: CDR1 SNHLY, CDR2 FYNNEI. As DNA, the CDR3 is TGTGCCAGCAGCGGAGCGGGGGCCGGGGGTGAGCAGTTCTTC. Its translation is CASSGAGAGGEQFF.

The rearrangement uses TRBV11-1 and TRBJ2-1, with 9 bases aligning to TRBD2. J was trimmed by 9 bases and V by 5 bases; bases with no gene match: 11. Germline values: CDR1 SGHAT, CDR2 FQDESV (reference sequence). This CDR3 contains 15 residues. The CDR3 bases are TGTGCCAGCAGCCCCCCGCGGGGGGGCCAGGGTGAGCAGTTCTTC. Translated, it gives CASSPPRGGQGEQFF.

This clone was observed a few times. The gene calls are TRBV7-9 and TRBJ2-7; D gene uncertain. V lost 3 bases and J lost 2, with 8 bases in between. This CDR3 is built from 13 residues. Germline assignment: CDR1 SEHNR and CDR2 FQNEAQ (reference sequence). Here the CDR3 reads CASSFSGAYEQYF. In DNA, the CDR3 is TGTGCCAGCAGCTTTAGTGGAGCCTACGAGCAGTACTTC.

The table lists this clone with a few counts. The gene calls are TRBV2 and TRBJ2-5; 8 bases line up with TRBD1. V was pared by 7 bases and J by 4 bases, with 2 bases of the junction left unmatched. Looked up from germline, CDR1 is SNHLY and CDR2 is FYNNEI. The CDR3 is 12 amino acids. CDR3 in amino acids: CASTDRGETQYF. CDR3 bases: TGTGCCAGCACTGACAGGGGAGAGACCCAGTACTTC. Combining the CDR3 with reference TRBV2 and TRBJ2-5 gives the whole variable domain EPEVTQTPSHQVTQMGQEVILRCVPISNHLYFYWYRQILGQKVEFLVSFYNNEISEKSEIFDDQFSVERPDGSNFTLKIRSTKLEDSAMYFCASTDRGETQYFGPGTRLLVL.

This clone was counted a few times. This chain's CDR3 is CASRLQGNTEAFF. CDR3 DNA: TGTGCCAGCAGGCTACAGGGCAACACTGAAGCTTTCTTT. V and J are TRBV6-6 and TRBJ1-1; the D gene is possibly TRBD1 (6 bases). The CDR3 loop spans 13 amino acids. The germline V gene encodes CDR1 MNHNY and CDR2 SVGAGI (reference sequence). Trimming cost V 6 bases and J 2 bases, with 10 bases left between them.